This T cell receptor (beta chain) was sequenced for a study of blood T cell repertoires in COVID-19 (dated by TCRdb to 2019 to 2021). Notes on the research overall: Collaborator samples came from the United States, Italy and Spain and covered acute and convalescent phases of COVID-19. Subjects who had been exposed to COVID-19, were actively infected with it, or had recovered from it provided the deeply sampled blood TCRbeta repertoires that made up the dataset. Samples were obtained from the ongoing ImmuneRACE study (first 160 participants) and from 1,254 subjects provided by 6 global collaborators. Where HLA class I and class II types were available, the types were taken from metadata supplied by the sample provider, not from assay-based typing. The prospective study material was composed of cDNA or gDNA derived from T cells, B-cell-depleted T cells, or PBMCs. A freely available public database, intended as a resource for researchers studying the immune response to SARS-CoV-2, is where the repertoires were released. Nearly every sample came with metadata listing a de-identified subject ID, COVID-19 status, age in years and sex.

Beyond this particular receptor, the publication reports: How much clinical and demographic metadata was included differed by source and by participant, and the metadata was provided uncurated.

V drops 3 bases and J drops 6 bases, leaving 7 bases in between. The CDR3 starts with the cysteine, ends with the phenylalanine, and has 12 residues. Only CDR3 DNA is held: 36 bases, read in frame from base 1. For this clone: Its recognized antigen is unknown. Qualities for individual bases were not recorded, and no much larger clone is one base off.

At one collaborating source in Seattle, patients were enrolled during active infection and were followed longitudinally through the course of disease. Collaborating institutions collected whole blood in K2EDTA tubes following their own protocols. For TCRbeta analysis, collaborators shipped samples in one of three forms: frozen whole blood, isolated PBMCs, or DNA extracted from either of those sample types. TCRbeta CDR3 regions were amplified from genomic DNA by means of the immunoSEQ Assay, a bias-controlled multiplex PCR. The study's own analysis went as follows. Within the assay, amplification of reference gene primers was used to estimate how many nucleated cells each sample contained. To quantify the absolute abundance of each unique TCRbeta CDR3 rearrangement, sequence reads were collapsed and filtered. For each sample, productive Simpson clonality was calculated by taking the square root of Simpson's diversity index across productive rearrangements. TCRdb holds this immuneACCESS table with in-frame rearrangements only. Some clones are missing; in checked studies, unresolved V genes explain under half, and the rest has no known cause. The V and J calls and clone size come from that table; D and trimming were worked out from the DNA. In all, the sample holds 250,000 to 400,000 clones, and 85% to 90% of those were seen once. The ten largest clones capture less than 3.5% of the sample.

The chain is encoded by TRBV12-3 or TRBV12-4 joined to TRBJ2-3; no D gene can be assigned with confidence. The sequence was collected from a woman in her twenties or thirties with COVID-19, enrolled during active disease. Sequencing was carried out using peripheral blood. The CDR3 in this case is CASSFDWDTQYF. At the DNA level, the sequence is TGTGCCAGCAGTTTCGACTGGGATACGCAGTATTTT.